The rows below give T cell receptor beta chains drawn from one sample of a study of blood T cell repertoires in COVID-19. TCRdb's table, derived via immunoSEQ multiplex PCR, lists solely in-frame clones and lacks some. Here the sample spans 270,000 or so clones, approximately 90% being singletons. Sequenced material: PBMCs or T cells enriched from blood (not recorded which). The receptors shown here come from a woman aged 40 to 49 with acute COVID-19. Each CDR3 is given with its conserved first and last residue. D genes are given only for firm matches. Expanded clones get a size class; other rows say once, few or many, or leave the size out.

v_gene,abundance,d_gene,j_gene,CDR3aa,CDR3nt
TRBV2,NA,NA,TRBJ1-2,CASSPELSGYTF,TGTGCCAGCAGTCCTGAGTTGTCCGGCTACACCTTC
TRBV12-3/TRBV12-4,NA,NA,TRBJ2-7,CASSPSYEQYF,TGTGCCAGCAGCCCATCCTACGAGCAGTACTTC
TRBV5-1,NA,NA,TRBJ1-1,CASSLDGTGTKAFF,TGCGCCAGCAGCTTGGACGGTACGGGTACTAAAGCTTTCTTT
TRBV7-9,NA,NA,TRBJ1-2,CASSRLQGLDGYTF,TGTGCCAGCAGTCGGCTGCAGGGGCTCGATGGCTACACCTTC
TRBV6-5,NA,NA,TRBJ1-1,CASSYSEGVSTEAFF,TGTGCCAGCAGTTACTCCGAAGGGGTGAGCACTGAAGCTTTCTTT
TRBV4-3,NA,NA,TRBJ1-2,CASSQLTPGGYGYTF,TGCGCCAGCAGCCAACTTACGCCCGGAGGCTATGGCTACACCTTC
TRBV28,NA,NA,TRBJ1-4,CASNLSGFSTNEKLFF,TGTGCCAGCAACCTAAGCGGTTTTTCAACTAATGAAAAACTGTTTTTT
TRBV2,NA,NA,TRBJ2-6,CASTGAGANVLTF,TGTGCCAGCACAGGGGCCGGGGCCAACGTCCTGACTTTC
TRBV7-6,NA,NA,TRBJ2-1,CASSGRGGVGNEQFF,TGTGCCAGCAGCGGGAGGGGGGGAGTAGGCAATGAGCAGTTCTTC
TRBV10-2,once,NA,TRBJ2-7,CATKQGYGYEQYF,TGCGCCACCAAGCAGGGGTACGGTTACGAGCAGTACTTC
TRBV19,NA,NA,TRBJ1-5,CASSMGPQGNQPQHF,TGTGCCAGTAGTATGGGCCCCCAGGGCAATCAGCCCCAGCATTTT
TRBV9,NA,NA,TRBJ2-3,CASSVAQGDTQYF,TGTGCCAGCAGCGTAGCCCAGGGGGATACGCAGTATTTT
TRBV6-2/TRBV6-3,NA,NA,TRBJ1-1,CASSLGGPAFF,TGTGCCAGCAGCCTCGGGGGTCCCGCTTTCTTT
TRBV7-2,NA,NA,TRBJ1-1,CASSHVTDTEAFF,TGTGCCAGCAGCCACGTCACGGACACTGAAGCTTTCTTT
TRBV5-6,NA,NA,TRBJ2-7,CASVGLGLYEQYF,TGTGCCAGCGTGGGGCTCGGGTTGTACGAGCAGTACTTC
TRBV3-1/TRBV3-2,NA,NA,TRBJ1-4,CASSQVYEKLFF,TGTGCCAGCAGCCAAGTATATGAAAAACTGTTTTTT
TRBV24-1,NA,NA,TRBJ1-2,CATSERFSYGYTF,TGTGCCACCAGTGAGAGGTTCAGTTATGGCTACACCTTC
TRBV19,few,NA,TRBJ1-1,CASSPYLGSQGVNTEAFF,TGTGCCAGTAGTCCCTATTTGGGCTCACAGGGAGTGAACACTGAAGCTTTCTTT
TRBV2,NA,NA,TRBJ2-3,CASSGWGYPSADTQYF,TGTGCCAGCAGTGGGTGGGGCTACCCCTCCGCGGATACGCAGTATTTT
TRBV28,NA,TRBD1,TRBJ2-1,CASSLISVQGADNEQFF,TGTGCCAGCAGTCTTATCTCGGTTCAGGGGGCGGACAATGAGCAGTTCTTC
TRBV5-5,NA,NA,TRBJ2-3,CASSLNAGTSTDTQYF,TGTGCCAGCAGCTTGAATGCGGGAACTAGCACAGATACGCAGTATTTT
TRBV10-2,NA,TRBD2,TRBJ2-7,CASCGGRAVPSEQYF,TGCGCCAGCTGCGGCGGGAGGGCGGTCCCATCCGAGCAGTACTTC
TRBV4-2,NA,NA,TRBJ1-1,CASSQEGGGSTEAFF,TGTGCCAGCAGCCAAGAAGGGGGGGGGAGCACTGAAGCTTTCTTT
TRBV20-1,few,NA,TRBJ2-7,CSAPSVGEQYF,TGCAGTGCTCCTAGCGTGGGGGAGCAGTACTTC
TRBV30,NA,NA,TRBJ1-1,CAWGGFTEAFF,TGTGCCTGGGGCGGTTTCACTGAAGCTTTCTTT
TRBV7-2,NA,NA,TRBJ1-4,CASSLGGRPNEKLFF,TGTGCCAGCAGCTTAGGGGGCAGACCAAATGAAAAACTGTTTTTT
TRBV27,NA,NA,TRBJ1-6,CASSGQGPYSPLHF,TGTGCCAGCAGTGGGCAGGGGCCATATTCACCCCTCCACTTT
TRBV7-8,NA,NA,TRBJ1-6,CASSLLGSERAPLHF,TGTGCCAGCAGCCTCCTCGGTTCCGAGAGGGCACCCCTCCACTTT
TRBV3-1/TRBV3-2,NA,NA,TRBJ2-1,CASSQWAVDEQFF,TGTGCCAGCAGCCAATGGGCAGTCGATGAGCAGTTCTTC
TRBV18,NA,TRBD2,TRBJ2-4,CASSPPEITSGVADIQYF,TGTGCCAGCTCACCACCGGAGATTACTAGCGGGGTGGCGGACATTCAGTACTTC
TRBV7-9,NA,TRBD1,TRBJ2-5,CASSWTDRGRETQYF,TGTGCCAGCAGCTGGACTGACAGGGGCAGGGAGACCCAGTACTTC
TRBV19,NA,NA,TRBJ1-5,CASSIQGGSGNGGQPQHF,TGTGCCAGTAGTATACAGGGTGGCTCAGGGAACGGGGGGCAGCCCCAGCATTTT
TRBV30,NA,TRBD1,TRBJ1-2,CAWSDRGSSYGYTF,TGTGCCTGGAGTGACAGGGGATCTAGCTATGGCTACACCTTC
TRBV9,NA,NA,TRBJ2-5,CASSVGTGEQETQYF,TGTGCCAGCAGCGTAGGAACGGGAGAACAAGAGACCCAGTACTTC
TRBV5-1,NA,NA,TRBJ1-4,CASSLGGRSDEKLFF,TGCGCCAGCAGCTTGGGGGGGAGGTCGGATGAAAAACTGTTTTTT
TRBV23-1,NA,TRBD1,TRBJ1-1,CASQSGQGVQENTEAFF,TGCGCCAGCCAGTCGGGTCAGGGGGTGCAGGAGAACACTGAAGCTTTCTTT
TRBV30,once,NA,TRBJ1-1,CAWDRLNTEAFF,TGTGCCTGGGACAGGCTGAACACTGAAGCTTTCTTT
TRBV30,NA,NA,TRBJ1-2,CAWSKQGLYGYTF,TGTGCCTGGAGTAAACAGGGCCTCTATGGCTACACCTTC
TRBV19,NA,NA,TRBJ2-4,CASSNRSPGLKNIQYF,TGTGCCAGTAGTAACCGCTCACCGGGACTCAAAAACATTCAGTACTTC
TRBV5-1,NA,NA,TRBJ1-2,CASSFFAGLGYGYTF,TGCGCCAGCAGCTTCTTTGCAGGGCTGGGGTATGGCTACACCTTC